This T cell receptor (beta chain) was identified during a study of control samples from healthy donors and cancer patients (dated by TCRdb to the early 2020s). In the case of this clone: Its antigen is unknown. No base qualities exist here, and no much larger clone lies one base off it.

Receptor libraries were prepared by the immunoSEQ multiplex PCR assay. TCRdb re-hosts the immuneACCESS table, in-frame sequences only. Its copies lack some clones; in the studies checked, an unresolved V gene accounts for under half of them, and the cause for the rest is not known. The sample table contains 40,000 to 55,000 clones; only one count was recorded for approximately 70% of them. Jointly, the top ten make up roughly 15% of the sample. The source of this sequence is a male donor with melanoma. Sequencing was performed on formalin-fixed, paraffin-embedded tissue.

The DNA sequence is as follows: TGTGCCAGCAGTTCGCTCGGGGCCTTACAAGAGACCCAGTACTTC. It codes for CASSSLGALQETQYF. The rearranged chain carries TRBV27 and TRBJ2-5; the D call is possibly TRBD1 or TRBD2, each sharing 5 bases. The CDR3 holds 15 amino acids from the cysteine to the phenylalanine. Only the CDR3 part of the read is kept: 45 bases, read in frame from the first base. CDR1 and CDR2 were assigned from the germline V gene (reference sequence) as MNHEY and SMNVEV. The germline ends are 14 bases apart after V is trimmed by 4 bases and J by 2 bases.